This section outlines one T cell receptor beta chain sequence together with its context. Its antigen is currently unknown. The data belong to a study of response to subunit inactivated influenza vaccine. General study findings and limits: Every seasonal influenza vaccination brings in few new T cells, the authors suggested.

TCRdb used MiXCR to reprocess the RT-PCR reads, holding one entry per CDR3 protein. The sample lists roughly 500,000 distinct CDR3 sequences; more than 15% were seen once. The sample consisted of CD4+ T cells sorted from PBMCs, taken 23 months after vaccination. This clonotype was sampled from a man aged 50 to 75 who received an inactivated influenza vaccine.

The CDR3 bases are TGTGCCACCAGTGATCCTGGACAGGGCTACGAGCAGTACTTC. Amino acid sequence: CATSDPGQGYEQYF. This rearrangement joins TRBV24-1 to TRBJ2-7; 8 nucleotides align to TRBD1. Germline V gene sequence: CDR1 KGHDR, CDR2 SFDVKD. This CDR3 is 14 amino acids long. V shed 3 bases, J shed 3 bases, and the junction held 3 bases outside the gene matches.